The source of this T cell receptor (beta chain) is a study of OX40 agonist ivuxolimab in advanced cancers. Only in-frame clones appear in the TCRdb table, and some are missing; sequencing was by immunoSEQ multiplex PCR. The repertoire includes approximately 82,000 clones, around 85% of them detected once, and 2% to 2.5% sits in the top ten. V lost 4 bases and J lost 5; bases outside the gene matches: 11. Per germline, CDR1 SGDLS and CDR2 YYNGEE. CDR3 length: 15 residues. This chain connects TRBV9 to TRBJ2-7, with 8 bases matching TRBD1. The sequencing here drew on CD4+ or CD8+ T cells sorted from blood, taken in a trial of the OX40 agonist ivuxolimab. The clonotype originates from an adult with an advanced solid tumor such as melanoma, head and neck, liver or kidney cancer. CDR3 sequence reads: CASSPIGTGINEQYF. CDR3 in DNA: TGTGCCAGCAGCCCCATTGGGACAGGTATAAACGAGCAGTACTTC.